The text below deals with one TCR beta chain. The data derive from a study of Ad26.COV2.S vaccination and SARS-CoV-2 variants. Sequenced by immunoSEQ multiplex PCR; TCRdb stores in-frame clones only, minus some. The sample records some 480,000 clones, around 88% being singletons. This CDR3 contains 12 residues. Between the trimmed V and J ends, which lost 6 bases and 5 bases, there was a span of 13 bases. The germline V gene has CDR1 SQVTM and CDR2 ANQGSEA. As for treatment: some 20 received Ad26.COV2.S at low or high dose, single or two shots; five or six received placebo; per-sample allocation not given. Sampling took place 63 days after the first vaccine or placebo injection. Cohort 1b enrolled adults aged 18-55 years in Boston.

V gene TRBV29-1 combines with J gene TRBJ2-5; D is uncertain. The TCR sequence derives from a person between 18 and 60 years old who received the Ad26.COV2.S COVID-19 vaccine or a placebo. The sample in question was peripheral blood, obtained in a trial of Ad26.COV2.S vaccine versus placebo. CDR3 protein: CSVARSWETQYF. CDR3 sequence (DNA): TGCAGCGTGGCCAGGTCATGGGAGACCCAGTACTTC.